Following are 7 T cell receptor beta chains from one sample sequenced in a study of blood T cell repertoires in COVID-19. Assay used: immunoSEQ multiplex PCR; TCRdb lists only in-frame clones, some missing. The table lists 190,000 or so clones, around 88% of them singletons, with about 4.1% in the top ten. The sequenced sample was peripheral blood. The receptors come from a woman aged 30 to 39 with acute or convalescent COVID-19.

This chain uses TRBV29-1 with TRBJ2-1; D is unresolved. Trimming removed 4 bases at V and 8 bases at J, with 9 bases between. CDR1 SQVTM and CDR2 ANQGSEA come from the germline V gene. The CDR3 is made up of 11 amino acids. CDR3 region: CSVVSGYEQFF. The CDR3 coding sequence is TGCAGCGTTGTTTCAGGCTATGAGCAGTTCTTC.

The chain carries TRBV10-3 and TRBJ2-1, with D perhaps matching TRBD2 (7 bases). The V gene lost 6 bases and the J gene lost 7 bases, with 13 bases spanning the gap. CDR3 length: 13 amino acids. Germline V gives CDR1 ENHRY, CDR2 SYGVKD. Written as DNA, the CDR3 is TGTGCCATCAGGGGGGGGCTGGTTAATGAGCAGTTCTTC. It translates to CAIRGGLVNEQFF.

This rearrangement joins TRBV30 to TRBJ2-1, with a possible D match to TRBD1 (6 bases). V was trimmed by 3 bases and J by 9 bases, leaving 9 bases between them. Germline assignment: CDR1 GTSNPN and CDR2 SVGIG (reference sequence). This CDR3 has 11 amino acids. CDR3 coding DNA: TGTGCCTGGAGAACAGGGTTTGAGCAGTTCTTC. It is translated as CAWRTGFEQFF.

This clone showed up just once. V gene TRBV27 combines with J gene TRBJ2-3; 8 nucleotides agree with TRBD1. CDR3 length: 14 residues. Losses at the gene ends were 5 bases for V and 3 bases for J; bases not matched to a gene: 4. CDR1 MNHEY and CDR2 SMNVEV come from the germline V gene (reference sequence). CDR3 loop: CASSPGGLTDTQYF. The DNA of the CDR3 is TGTGCCAGCAGTCCAGGGGGCTTGACAGATACGCAGTATTTT.

The V gene is TRBV9, the J gene TRBJ2-3; D remains ambiguous. Germline CDR1 SGDLS, CDR2 YYNGEE. With 7 bases removed from V and 2 bases from J, the gap between germline ends came to 11 bases. This CDR3 region has 13 residues. The CDR3 nucleotides read TGTGCCAGCGCCTGGCGGATCACAGATACGCAGTATTTT. It encodes CASAWRITDTQYF.

The V call is TRBV15, the J call TRBJ2-5, with 12 bases identical to TRBD2. V gave up 0 bases and J gave up 5 bases; unmatched junction bases: 4. This CDR3 spans 16 amino acids. Germline loops: CDR1 LNHNV, CDR2 YYDKDF (reference sequence). The CDR3 here is CATSRDQLAGGETQYF. The CDR3 nucleotides are TGTGCCACCAGCAGAGATCAGCTAGCGGGAGGGGAGACCCAGTACTTC.

This clone turned up a few times. The chain links TRBV5-1 to TRBJ1-4, with D unclear. The length of the CDR3 is 13 residues. Germline-derived CDR1 and CDR2 are SGHRS and YFSETQ. Trimming cost V 2 bases and J 3 bases, with 5 bases left between them. The CDR3 DNA is TGCGCCAGCAGCTTAGGAGCTAATGAAAAACTGTTTTTT. Its translation is CASSLGANEKLFF.